This entry features one T cell receptor (beta chain) sequence. The antigen is undetermined. Alongside CTLA-4 blockade with ipilimumab, patients with chemo-refractory metastatic non-small-cell lung cancer received focal radiation. The sample comes from a study of radiotherapy plus CTLA-4 blockade in lung cancer. Study summary: An objective response was seen in 15% to 20% of patients, and disease control in 31%. Findings of the study overall: Subsequent to radiotherapy plus ipilimumab, tumor-derived TCR clones underwent expansion in blood. Among reported predictors of response, early blood T cell clone dynamics with interferon-beta performed best.

V was pared by 0 bases and J by 0 bases, with 6 bases between. From germline, CDR1 is LNHNV and CDR2 YYDKDF (reference sequence). The CDR3 runs to 15 residues. Profiled with immunoSEQ multiplex PCR; TCRdb holds only in-frame clones, not every one. The sample lists about 78,000 clones, more than 85% occurring once. The clonotype comes from a human donor with non-small cell lung cancer who had stable disease on radiotherapy plus ipilimumab. This chain connects TRBV15 to TRBJ1-5; the D gene is possibly TRBD1 (5 bases). Sequences were derived from peripheral blood, sampled from a patient treated with radiotherapy plus ipilimumab. As DNA, the CDR3 is TGTGCCACCAGCAGAGAGGGGACTAGCAATCAGCCCCAGCATTTT. This translates into CATSREGTSNQPQHF.